What follows are 27 T cell receptor beta chains derived from one specimen sequenced in a study of cytomegalovirus exposure and HLA in healthy donors. The PCR employed 60 Vbeta primers together with 13 Jbeta primers. The protocol was immunoSEQ multiplex PCR, while the TCRdb copy is restricted to in-frame clones and leaves out a portion. This sample has about 120,000 clones, with about three quarters found just once. Specimen: PBMCs. These receptors originate from a woman in her thirties or forties in good health and CMV-seropositive.

V is TRBV7-9 and J is TRBJ2-7, with no clear D. Germline V gene data show CDR1 as SEHNR and CDR2 as FQNEAQ (reference sequence). There are 13 residues in the CDR3. Trimming left V 3 bases short and J 2 bases short, with 8 bases between. The CDR3 nucleotides are TGTGCCAGCAGCTTTGGCATGACCTACGAGCAGTACTTC. It encodes CASSFGMTYEQYF.

The chain has TRBV5-1 and TRBJ2-5; weak D call: TRBD2 (7 bases). The CDR3 length is 14 residues. Germline lookup yields CDR1 SGHRS and CDR2 YFSETQ. V lost 2 bases and J 5 bases, leaving 13 bases between the germline ends. The CDR3 nucleotides are TGCGCCAGCAGCTTCGGGGGGCGGGAGGAGACCCAGTACTTC. Translated, it gives CASSFGGREETQYF.

V gene TRBV6-5 combines with J gene TRBJ1-2; 8 bases match TRBD1. The CDR3 sequence is 15 residues long. V dropped 6 bases and J dropped 1; count of bases not matched to a gene: 7. Germline V lookup: CDR1 MNHEY, CDR2 SVGAGI. The DNA of the CDR3 is TGTGCCAGCAGCAGGGACAGGCTACTTAACTATGGCTACACCTTC. Amino acid sequence: CASSRDRLLNYGYTF.

For this clone: Other DNA sequences in the sample encode the same CDR3. The rearrangement joins TRBV2 to TRBJ2-3; 9 positions agree with TRBD1. J gave up 1 base and V 6 bases, and 2 bases lay outside the gene matches. Per the germline V gene, CDR1 is SNHLY and CDR2 is FYNNEI. The CDR3 runs to 14 residues. In DNA, the CDR3 is TGTGCCAGCAGCCGGGACAGGGGCACAGATACGCAGTATTTT. Protein sequence: CASSRDRGTDTQYF.

There are a few counts of this clone. The chain employs TRBV2 and TRBJ1-4; no reliable D call. The CDR3 covers 16 residues. Between the trimmed V and J ends, which lost 2 bases and 7 bases, there was a span of 17 bases. CDR1 SNHLY and CDR2 FYNNEI come from the germline V gene. In DNA, the CDR3 is TGTGCCAGCAGTGAAACCCAGATTGGTCTCAGTGAAAAACTGTTTTTT. Translated: CASSETQIGLSEKLFF.

J is TRBJ1-5 and V is TRBV6-5; TRBD1 might be the D (6 bases). Trimming removed 5 bases from V and 9 bases from J, with 17 bases in between. This CDR3 has 14 residues. The V gene's germline CDR1 is MNHEY and CDR2 SVGAGI. The CDR3 loop is CASSRDKALAPQHF. The CDR3 region has the DNA TGTGCCAGCAGTCGGGACAAGGCTTTGGCGCCCCAGCATTTT.

The chain carries TRBV29-1 and TRBJ1-4, with a possible D match to TRBD1 (6 bases). Between the trimmed V and J ends, which lost 6 bases and 8 bases, there was a span of 13 bases. The CDR3 totals 12 residues. The V gene's germline CDR1 is SQVTM and CDR2 ANQGSEA. CDR3 coding DNA: TGCAGCGTACGACAGGTTGGGGAAAAACTGTTTTTT. It encodes CSVRQVGEKLFF.

V and J are TRBV14 and TRBJ2-3, with TRBD2 matching 10 bases. V dropped 1 base and J dropped 4; count of bases not matched to a gene: 2. Germline V CDR1 and CDR2: SGHDN, FVKESK. The CDR3 totals 15 residues. Here the CDR3 DNA reads TGTGCCAGCAGCCAAGTGCTAGCGGGGGCAGATACGCAGTATTTT. Encoded protein: CASSQVLAGADTQYF.

The rearrangement uses TRBV19 and TRBJ2-2, with TRBD2 matching 8 bases. The CDR3 contains 16 residues. The J segment lost 0 bases and the V segment lost 6 bases, leaving 6 bases of the junction unmatched. Germline V gene data show CDR1 as LNHDA and CDR2 as SQIVND (reference sequence). The CDR3 coding sequence is TGTGCCAGTAGCGACCGCGGGGGGTCGAACACCGGGGAGCTGTTTTTT. It yields the protein CASSDRGGSNTGELFF.

The V and J genes are TRBV30 and TRBJ2-7; TRBD2 might be the D (6 bases). This CDR3 is built from 13 residues. Looked up from germline, CDR1 is GTSNPN and CDR2 is SVGIG (reference sequence). Deletions cut 3 bases from V and 8 bases from J, with 17 bases between. The CDR3 loop is CAWRDPGLPKQYF. The DNA of the CDR3 is TGTGCCTGGAGAGACCCGGGACTTCCTAAGCAGTACTTC. The entire variable domain, with the rest obtained from reference TRBV30 and TRBJ2-7, is as follows: SQTIHQWPATLVQPVGSPLSLECTVEGTSNPNLYWYRQAAGRGLQLLFYSVGIGQISSEVPQNLSASRPQDRQFILSSKKLLLSDSGFYLCAWRDPGLPKQYFGPGTRLTVT.

V usage is TRBV2 and J usage is TRBJ2-7, with TRBD1 matching over 7 bases. CDR1 is SNHLY, CDR2 FYNNEI, per germline. V trimming: 3 bases; J trimming: 3 bases; junction bases outside the gene matches: 8. This CDR3 spans 15 amino acids. CDR3 coding DNA: TGTGCCAGCAGTGAGTATGTACAGGGGATCTACGAGCAGTACTTC. Amino acids: CASSEYVQGIYEQYF.

This clone has only a few counts. The chain has TRBV7-8 and TRBJ1-4, with unresolved D. V was cut by 4 bases and J by 5 bases, with 11 bases left in between. The CDR3 loop spans 14 amino acids. The germline V gene encodes CDR1 SGHVS and CDR2 FQNEAQ. CDR3 protein: CASSYQTLNEKLFF. CDR3 coding DNA: TGTGCCAGCAGCTATCAGACACTCAATGAAAAACTGTTTTTT. The full variable domain, completed using reference TRBV7-8 and TRBJ1-4, is GAGVSQSPRYKVAKRGQDVALRCDPISGHVSLFWYQQALGQGPEFLTYFQNEAQLDKSGLPSDRFFAERPEGSVSTLKIQRTQQEDSAVYLCASSYQTLNEKLFFGSGTQLSVL.

The V and J genes are TRBV5-1 and TRBJ1-1; D remains ambiguous. V was cut by 6 bases and J by 6 bases, with 15 bases left in between. From germline, CDR1 is SGHRS and CDR2 YFSETQ. CDR3 size: 13 residues. CDR3 in amino acids: CASNVGSGSEAFF. The CDR3 DNA reads TGCGCCAGCAACGTAGGGTCGGGGTCTGAAGCTTTCTTT.

This clone was counted a single time. This rearrangement joins TRBV6-6 to TRBJ1-1; the D gene is possibly TRBD1 (6 bases). This CDR3 comprises 14 residues. V was cut by 4 bases and J by 3 bases, with 12 bases left in between. Germline V lookup: CDR1 MNHNY, CDR2 SVGAGI (reference sequence). The DNA for the CDR3 is TGTGCCAGCAGTTTCCAGGGGAGGGACACTGAAGCTTTCTTT. As protein: CASSFQGRDTEAFF.

The genes are TRBV2 and TRBJ2-5; 10 bases map to TRBD1. The junction had 7 bases not matched to a gene; V was cut back by 6 bases and J by 3 bases. Germline V gene lookup returns CDR1 SNHLY and CDR2 FYNNEI. The CDR3 spans 15 residues. CDR3 loop: CASRHRDRGEETQYF. The CDR3 DNA is TGTGCCAGCAGACACCGGGACAGGGGTGAAGAGACCCAGTACTTC.

This clone has more than one count but fewer than ten. The V call is TRBV19, the J call TRBJ1-3; no clear D gene. This CDR3 has 16 amino acids. Trimming stripped 1 base from V and 0 bases from J, with 10 bases between. Germline V CDR1 and CDR2: LNHDA, SQIVND (reference sequence). The CDR3 is CASSIVVRSSGNTIYF. The CDR3 region has the DNA TGTGCCAGTAGTATAGTCGTCCGGAGCTCTGGAAACACCATATATTTT.

This chain links TRBV27 with TRBJ1-1; D not resolved. The V end was cut by 4 bases, the J end by 1 base, with 4 bases between. This CDR3 comprises 12 residues. Germline values: CDR1 MNHEY, CDR2 SMNVEV (reference sequence). CDR3 bases: TGTGCCAGCAGTTCCCAGAACACTGAAGCTTTCTTT. Amino acid sequence: CASSSQNTEAFF.

The rearrangement links TRBV30 to TRBJ1-5; D unresolved. Germline CDR1 GTSNPN, CDR2 SVGIG (reference sequence). Between the trimmed V and J ends, which lost 3 bases and 7 bases, there was a span of 10 bases. CDR3 size: 12 residues. Here the CDR3 DNA reads TGTGCCTGGAGCGGCGGAGGGCAGCCCCAGCATTTT. Translating gives CAWSGGGQPQHF. Variable domain in full (rest from reference TRBV30 and TRBJ1-5): SQTIHQWPATLVQPVGSPLSLECTVEGTSNPNLYWYRQAAGRGLQLLFYSVGIGQISSEVPQNLSASRPQDRQFILSSKKLLLSDSGFYLCAWSGGGQPQHFGDGTRLSIL.

V usage is TRBV6-5 and J usage is TRBJ2-5; 12 bases match TRBD2. Per the germline V gene, CDR1 is MNHEY and CDR2 is SVGAGI. The CDR3 is 13 residues long. V shed 8 bases and J 4 bases; nucleotides not matched to a gene: 2. The CDR3 DNA is TGTGCCAGCGGGGGACTAGCGGGAGAGACCCAGTACTTC. It yields the protein CASGGLAGETQYF.

The chain has TRBV30 and TRBJ1-4; 7 bases map to TRBD1. The CDR3 is made up of 14 amino acids. Germline-derived CDR1 and CDR2 are GTSNPN and SVGIG (reference sequence). V lost 1 base and J lost 7; bases outside the gene matches: 6. DNA for the CDR3: TGTGCCTGGAGTGGAGACAGGGTGGGTGAAAAACTGTTTTTT. It specifies CAWSGDRVGEKLFF.

The chain uses TRBV10-3 and TRBJ1-1; 7 positions agree with TRBD1. V was clipped by 10 bases and J by 6 bases; unmatched bases: 17. Germline V lookup: CDR1 ENHRY, CDR2 SYGVKD. The CDR3 extends over 15 amino acids. CDR3 amino acids: CASEIELGQPSEAFF. CDR3 DNA: TGTGCCAGCGAGATAGAACTGGGACAGCCTTCTGAAGCTTTCTTT.

The table lists this clone with a few counts. V gene TRBV25-1 combines with J gene TRBJ2-2; D is uncertain. Germline lookup yields CDR1 MGHDK and CDR2 SYGVNS. This CDR3 comprises 14 residues. V was clipped by 4 bases and J by 2 bases, with 8 bases between them. The CDR3 sequence is CASSVGTNTGELFF. The DNA of the CDR3 is TGTGCCAGCAGTGTTGGCACCAACACCGGGGAGCTGTTTTTT.

CDR3 nucleotides: TGTGCCGTCGGGGGACAAGAGACCCAGTACTTC. The encoded protein is CAVGGQETQYF. J is TRBJ2-5 and V is TRBV10-3, with D possibly matching TRBD2 (6 bases). The germline V gene encodes CDR1 ENHRY and CDR2 SYGVKD. This CDR3 spans 11 amino acids. V lost 11 bases and J lost 2, with 9 bases in between.

There are a few counts of this clone. J is TRBJ2-4 and V is TRBV6-1, with 8 bases aligning to TRBD1. This CDR3 region has 16 residues. Germline assignment: CDR1 MNHNS and CDR2 SASEGT. Germline trimming cut 0 bases from V and 2 bases from J; bases unmatched to any gene: 3. The DNA for the CDR3 is TGTGCCAGCAGTGAAGCAGCAGGGGGCTCCAAAAACATTCAGTACTTC. Residues: CASSEAAGGSKNIQYF.

This clone was found once. V gene TRBV7-2 combines with J gene TRBJ1-2; 7 bases map to TRBD1. Germline trimming cut 1 base from V and 5 bases from J; bases unmatched to any gene: 7. The CDR3 is 15 residues long. The germline gives CDR1 SGHTA, CDR2 FQGNSA. This CDR3 reads CASSLVEGAGYGYTF. CDR3 nucleotides: TGTGCCAGCAGCTTAGTGGAGGGGGCAGGGTATGGCTACACCTTC.

For this clone: Additional DNA sequences in this sample encode the identical CDR3. The chain links TRBV5-1 to TRBJ2-1; TRBD2 aligns across 7 bases. Germline CDR1 and CDR2: SGHRS and YFSETQ. CDR3 length: 13 amino acids. After removal of 7 bases from V and 6 bases from J, the junction contained 7 bases not matched to a gene. The CDR3 region is CASSDPGGNEQFF. The CDR3 coding sequence is TGCGCCAGCTCCGACCCGGGGGGCAATGAGCAGTTCTTC.

This clone was detected a few times. The chain is built from TRBV4-1 and TRBJ2-5, with D maybe TRBD1 (5 bases). The CDR3 length is 15 residues. Trimming took 1 base from V and 3 from J, leaving 12 bases between them. Germline CDR1 and CDR2: MGHRA and YSYEKL. CDR3 DNA sequence: TGCGCCAGCAGCCAAGTAGGGGTTGGCAAAGAGACCCAGTACTTC. Its protein is CASSQVGVGKETQYF.